The sequence of this T cell receptor beta chain was determined in a study of T-cell memory formation after mild COVID-19. Overall study: Most TCR clusters belonged to a single donor. Findings of the study overall: Contracting CD4+ clones lay largely in CM and EM, with CD8+ ones residing in EMRA. Unconfirmed was the SARS-CoV-2 specificity of second-wave clones that peaked on day 37. Memory from before infection featured some responding clones, which suggests cross-reactive memory joined.

TCRdb itself ran the 5' RACE reads through MiXCR, one entry per CDR3 protein. The sample has about 210,000 distinct CDR3 sequences; about 10% are singletons. The CDR3 totals 18 residues. CDR1 is SEHNR and CDR2 is FQNEAQ in the germline V gene (reference sequence). V was pared by 3 bases and J by 0 bases, with 17 bases between. Details on this clonotype: The antigen is not known.

The receptor was derived from a man aged 18 to 30 who had mild COVID-19 (a few samples of this study predate the infection). Cell type and time point are not known. This chain uses TRBV7-9 with TRBJ2-2; D is perhaps TRBD1 or TRBD2 (5 bases each). The sample taken for sequencing was PBMCs or a T cell subset sorted from them (not recorded which). In DNA, the CDR3 is TGTGCCAGCAGCTTTCCTCGGGACGGCATCGCGAACACCGGGGAGCTGTTTTTT. The encoded protein is CASSFPRDGIANTGELFF.